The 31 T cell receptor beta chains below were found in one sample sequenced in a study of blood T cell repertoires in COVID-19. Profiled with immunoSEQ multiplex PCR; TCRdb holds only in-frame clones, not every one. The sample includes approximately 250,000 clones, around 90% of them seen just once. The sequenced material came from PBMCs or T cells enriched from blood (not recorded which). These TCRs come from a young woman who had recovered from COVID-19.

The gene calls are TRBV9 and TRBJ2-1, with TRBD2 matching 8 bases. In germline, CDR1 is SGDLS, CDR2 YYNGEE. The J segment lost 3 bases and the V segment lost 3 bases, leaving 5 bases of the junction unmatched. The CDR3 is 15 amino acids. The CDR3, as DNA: TGTGCCAGCAGCGCACTAGCGGAAGGCTACAATGAGCAGTTCTTC. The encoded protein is CASSALAEGYNEQFF.

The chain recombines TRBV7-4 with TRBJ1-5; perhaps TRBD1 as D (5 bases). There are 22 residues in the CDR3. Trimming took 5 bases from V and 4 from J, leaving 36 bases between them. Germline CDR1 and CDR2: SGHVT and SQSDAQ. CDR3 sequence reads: CASSRHPTDTLSCRIPNQPQHF. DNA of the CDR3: TGTGCCAGCAGCCGCCACCCAACGGACACCCTGTCTTGTCGTATCCCGAATCAGCCCCAGCATTTT.

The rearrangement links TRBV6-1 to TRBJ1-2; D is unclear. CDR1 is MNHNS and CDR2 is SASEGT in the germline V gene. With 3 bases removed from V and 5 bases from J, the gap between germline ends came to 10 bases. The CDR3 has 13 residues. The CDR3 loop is CASSEQSQYGYTF. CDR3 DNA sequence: TGTGCCAGCAGTGAGCAGTCGCAGTATGGCTACACCTTC.

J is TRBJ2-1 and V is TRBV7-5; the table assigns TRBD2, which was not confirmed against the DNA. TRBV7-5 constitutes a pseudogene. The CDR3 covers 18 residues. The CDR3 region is CARSLASAGGSPDNEQFF. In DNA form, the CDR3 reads TGTGCCAGAAGCTTAGCGTCCGCTGGGGGGAGCCCAGACAATGAGCAGTTCTTC.

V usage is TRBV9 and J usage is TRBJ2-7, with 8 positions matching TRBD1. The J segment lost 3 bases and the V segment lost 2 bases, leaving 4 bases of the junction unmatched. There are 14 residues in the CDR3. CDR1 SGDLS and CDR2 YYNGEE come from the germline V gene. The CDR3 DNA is TGTGCCAGCAGCGTGAGGACAGGGAACTACGAGCAGTACTTC. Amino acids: CASSVRTGNYEQYF.

In DNA form, the CDR3 reads TGTGCCAGCAGCATGCGATCAGGGGGCCCCCAAGAGACCCAGTACTTC. Protein product: CASSMRSGGPQETQYF. The chain carries TRBV11-2 and TRBJ2-5, with 8 bases fitting TRBD1. V shed 5 bases and J 1 base; nucleotides not matched to a gene: 9. The germline V gene encodes CDR1 SGHAT and CDR2 FQNNGV. This CDR3 region has 16 residues.

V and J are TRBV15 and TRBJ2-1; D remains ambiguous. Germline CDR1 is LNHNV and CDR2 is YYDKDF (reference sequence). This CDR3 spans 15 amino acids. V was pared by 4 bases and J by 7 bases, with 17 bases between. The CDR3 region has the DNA TGTGCCACCAGCACCCCCCGAGACTTTACTAATGAGCAGTTCTTC. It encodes CATSTPRDFTNEQFF. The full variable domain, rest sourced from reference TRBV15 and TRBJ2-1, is DAMVIQNPRYQVTQFGKPVTLSCSQTLNHNVMYWYQQKSSQAPKLLFHYYDKDFNNEADTPDNFQSRRPNTSFCFLDIRSPGLGDTAMYLCATSTPRDFTNEQFFGPGTRLTVL.

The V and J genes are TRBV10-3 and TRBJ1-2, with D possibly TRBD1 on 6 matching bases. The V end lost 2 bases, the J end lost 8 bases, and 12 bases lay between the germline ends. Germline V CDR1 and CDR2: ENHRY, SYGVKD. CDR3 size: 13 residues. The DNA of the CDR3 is TGTGCCATCAGTGAGACTGTGCAGGGGGGCTACACCTTC. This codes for CAISETVQGGYTF.

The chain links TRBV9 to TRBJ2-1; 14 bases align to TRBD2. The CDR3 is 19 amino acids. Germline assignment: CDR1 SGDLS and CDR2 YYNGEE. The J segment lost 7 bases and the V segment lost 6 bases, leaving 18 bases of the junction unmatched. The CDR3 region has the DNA TGTGCCAGCAAGGGGGGACTAGCGGGAGACCCCTTCCCGTGGAATGAGCAGTTCTTC. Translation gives CASKGGLAGDPFPWNEQFF. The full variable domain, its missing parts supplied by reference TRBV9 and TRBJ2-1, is DSGVTQTPKHLITATGQRVTLRCSPRSGDLSVYWYQQSLDQGLQFLIQYYNGEERAKGNILERFSAQQFPDLHSELNLSSLELGDSALYFCASKGGLAGDPFPWNEQFFGPGTRLTVL.

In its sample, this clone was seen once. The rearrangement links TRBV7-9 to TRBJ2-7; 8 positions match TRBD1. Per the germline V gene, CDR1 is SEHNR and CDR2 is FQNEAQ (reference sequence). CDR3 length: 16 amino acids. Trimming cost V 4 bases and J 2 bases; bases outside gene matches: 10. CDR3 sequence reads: CASSYKQGGPPYEQYF. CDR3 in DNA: TGTGCCAGCAGCTATAAACAGGGGGGTCCCCCCTACGAGCAGTACTTC.

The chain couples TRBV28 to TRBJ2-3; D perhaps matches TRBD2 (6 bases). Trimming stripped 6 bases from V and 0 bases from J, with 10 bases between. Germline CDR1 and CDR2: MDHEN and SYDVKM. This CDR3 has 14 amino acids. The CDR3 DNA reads TGTGCCAGCAGAAAAGGAGGGAGCACAGATACGCAGTATTTT. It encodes CASRKGGSTDTQYF. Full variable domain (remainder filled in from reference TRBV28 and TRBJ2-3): DVKVTQSSRYLVKRTGEKVFLECVQDMDHENMFWYRQDPGLGLRLIYFSYDVKMKEKGDIPEGYSVSREKKERFSLILESASTNQTSMYLCASRKGGSTDTQYFGPGTRLTVL.

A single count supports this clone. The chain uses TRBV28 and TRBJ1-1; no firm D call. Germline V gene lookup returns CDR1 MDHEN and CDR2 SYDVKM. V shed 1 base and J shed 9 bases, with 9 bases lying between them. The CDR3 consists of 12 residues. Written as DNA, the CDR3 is TGTGCCAGCAGTTTATCGGCGACACAAGCTTTCTTT. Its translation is CASSLSATQAFF.

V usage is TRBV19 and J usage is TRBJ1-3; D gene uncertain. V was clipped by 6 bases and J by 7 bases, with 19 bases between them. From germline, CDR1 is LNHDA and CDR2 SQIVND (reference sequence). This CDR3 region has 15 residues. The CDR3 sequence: CASRSWEETGNTIYF. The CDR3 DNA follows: TGTGCCAGTAGGTCGTGGGAGGAAACCGGCAACACCATATATTTT. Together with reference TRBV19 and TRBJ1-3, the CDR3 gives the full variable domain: DGGITQSPKYLFRKEGQNVTLSCEQNLNHDAMYWYRQDPGQGLRLIYYSQIVNDFQKGDIAEGYSVSREKKESFPLTVTSAQKNPTAFYLCASRSWEETGNTIYFGEGSWLTVV.

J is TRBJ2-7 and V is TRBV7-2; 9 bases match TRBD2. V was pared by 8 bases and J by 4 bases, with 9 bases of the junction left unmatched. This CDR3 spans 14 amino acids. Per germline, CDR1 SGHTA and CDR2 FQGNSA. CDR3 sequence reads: CASGRGGRRYEQYF. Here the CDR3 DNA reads TGTGCCAGCGGGCGGGGGGGTAGGAGATACGAGCAGTACTTC.

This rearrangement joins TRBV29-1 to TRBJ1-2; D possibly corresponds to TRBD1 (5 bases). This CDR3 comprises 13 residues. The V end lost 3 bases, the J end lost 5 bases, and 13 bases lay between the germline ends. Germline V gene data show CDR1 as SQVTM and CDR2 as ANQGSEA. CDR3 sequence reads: CSVESRDGYGYTF. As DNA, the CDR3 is TGCAGCGTTGAGAGCAGGGATGGGTATGGCTACACCTTC. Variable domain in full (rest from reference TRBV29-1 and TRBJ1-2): SAVISQKPSRDICQRGTSLTIQCQVDSQVTMMFWYRQQPGQSLTLIATANQGSEATYESGFVIDKFPISRPNLTFSTLTVSNMSPEDSSIYLCSVESRDGYGYTFGSGTRLTVV.

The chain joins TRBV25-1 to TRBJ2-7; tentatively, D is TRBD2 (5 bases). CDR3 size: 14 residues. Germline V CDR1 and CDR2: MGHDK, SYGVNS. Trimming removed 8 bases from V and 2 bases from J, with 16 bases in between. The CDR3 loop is CASPHSGEPYEQYF. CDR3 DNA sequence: TGTGCCAGCCCACACTCTGGGGAGCCCTACGAGCAGTACTTC.

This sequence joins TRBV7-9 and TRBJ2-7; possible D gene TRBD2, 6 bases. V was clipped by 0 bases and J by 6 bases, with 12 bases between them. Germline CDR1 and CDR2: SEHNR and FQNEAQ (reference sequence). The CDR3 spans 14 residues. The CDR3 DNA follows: TGTGCCAGCAGCTTAGCGGGAGGCATCCTCGAGCAGTACTTC. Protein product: CASSLAGGILEQYF.

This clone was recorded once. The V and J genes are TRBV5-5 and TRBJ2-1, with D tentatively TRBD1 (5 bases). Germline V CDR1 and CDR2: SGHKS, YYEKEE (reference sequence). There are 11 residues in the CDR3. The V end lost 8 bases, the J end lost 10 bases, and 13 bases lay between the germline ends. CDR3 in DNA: TGTGCCAGAGATACTCACAGGGAGCAGTTCTTC. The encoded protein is CARDTHREQFF. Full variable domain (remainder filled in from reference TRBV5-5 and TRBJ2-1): DAGVTQSPTHLIKTRGQQVTLRCSPISGHKSVSWYQQVLGQGPQFIFQYYEKEERGRGNFPDRFSARQFPNYSSELNVNALLLGDSALYLCARDTHREQFFGPGTRLTVL.

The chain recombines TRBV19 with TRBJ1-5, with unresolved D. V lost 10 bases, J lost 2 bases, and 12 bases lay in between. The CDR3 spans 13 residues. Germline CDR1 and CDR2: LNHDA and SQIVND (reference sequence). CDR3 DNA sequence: TGTGCCACTAGCATCGGGGGCAATCAGCCCCAGCATTTT. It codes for CATSIGGNQPQHF.

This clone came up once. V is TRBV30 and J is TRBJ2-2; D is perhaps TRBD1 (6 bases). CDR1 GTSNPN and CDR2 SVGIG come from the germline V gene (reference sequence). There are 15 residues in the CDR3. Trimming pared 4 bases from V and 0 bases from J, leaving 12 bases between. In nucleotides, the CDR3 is TGTGCCTGGAATGGGGGCAGGCCGAACACCGGGGAGCTGTTTTTT. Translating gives CAWNGGRPNTGELFF. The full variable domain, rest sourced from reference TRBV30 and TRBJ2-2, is SQTIHQWPATLVQPVGSPLSLECTVEGTSNPNLYWYRQAAGRGLQLLFYSVGIGQISSEVPQNLSASRPQDRQFILSSKKLLLSDSGFYLCAWNGGRPNTGELFFGEGSRLTVL.

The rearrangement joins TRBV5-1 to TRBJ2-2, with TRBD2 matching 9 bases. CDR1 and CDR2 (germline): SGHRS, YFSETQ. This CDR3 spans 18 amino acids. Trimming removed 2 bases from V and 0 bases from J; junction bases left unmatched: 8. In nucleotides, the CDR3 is TGCGCCAGCAGCTTACCTAATAGCGGGGGTGCGAACACCGGGGAGCTGTTTTTT. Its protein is CASSLPNSGGANTGELFF.

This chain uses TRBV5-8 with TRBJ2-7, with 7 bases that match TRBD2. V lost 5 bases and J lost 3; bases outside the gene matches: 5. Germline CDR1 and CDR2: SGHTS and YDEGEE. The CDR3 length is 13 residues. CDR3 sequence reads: CASRESGDYEQYF. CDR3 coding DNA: TGTGCCAGCAGGGAAAGCGGGGACTACGAGCAGTACTTC.

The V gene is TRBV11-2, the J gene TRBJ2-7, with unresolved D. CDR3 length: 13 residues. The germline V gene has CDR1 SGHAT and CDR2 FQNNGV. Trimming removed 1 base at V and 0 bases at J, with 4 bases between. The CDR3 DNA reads TGTGCCAGCAGCTTAGGGCACTCCTACGAGCAGTACTTC. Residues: CASSLGHSYEQYF.

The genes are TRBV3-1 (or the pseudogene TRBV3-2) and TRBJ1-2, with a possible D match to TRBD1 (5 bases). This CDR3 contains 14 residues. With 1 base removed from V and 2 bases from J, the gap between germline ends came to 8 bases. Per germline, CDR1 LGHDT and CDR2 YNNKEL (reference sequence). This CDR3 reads CASSQVQGNYGYTF. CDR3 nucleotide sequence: TGTGCCAGCAGCCAAGTTCAGGGCAACTATGGCTACACCTTC.

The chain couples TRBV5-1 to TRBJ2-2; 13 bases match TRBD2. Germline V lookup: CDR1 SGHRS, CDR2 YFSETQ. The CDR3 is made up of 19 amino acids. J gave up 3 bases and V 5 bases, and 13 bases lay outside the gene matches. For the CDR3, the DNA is TGCGCCAGCAGTCCCGGACTAGCGGGAGACGGTCGGGACACCGGGGAGCTGTTTTTT. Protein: CASSPGLAGDGRDTGELFF.

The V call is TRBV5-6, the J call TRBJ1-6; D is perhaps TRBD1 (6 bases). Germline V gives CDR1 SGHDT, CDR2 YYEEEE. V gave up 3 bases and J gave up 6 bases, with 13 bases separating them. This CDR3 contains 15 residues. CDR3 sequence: CASSYIQGSNSPLHF. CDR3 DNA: TGTGCCAGCAGCTATATACAGGGATCTAATTCACCCCTCCACTTT.

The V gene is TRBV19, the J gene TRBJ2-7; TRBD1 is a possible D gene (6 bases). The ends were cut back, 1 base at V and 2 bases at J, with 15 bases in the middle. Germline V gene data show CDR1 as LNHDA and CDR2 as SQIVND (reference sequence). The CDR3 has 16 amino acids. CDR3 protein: CASSIAGSGQTYEQYF. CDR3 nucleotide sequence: TGTGCCAGTAGTATAGCGGGAAGTGGACAGACCTACGAGCAGTACTTC. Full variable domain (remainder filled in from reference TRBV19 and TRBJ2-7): DGGITQSPKYLFRKEGQNVTLSCEQNLNHDAMYWYRQDPGQGLRLIYYSQIVNDFQKGDIAEGYSVSREKKESFPLTVTSAQKNPTAFYLCASSIAGSGQTYEQYFGPGTRLTVT.

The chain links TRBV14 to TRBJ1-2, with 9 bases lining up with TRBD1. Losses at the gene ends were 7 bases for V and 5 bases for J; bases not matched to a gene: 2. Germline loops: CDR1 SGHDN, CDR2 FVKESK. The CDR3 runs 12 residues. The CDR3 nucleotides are TGTGCCAGCAAGGGACAGGGTTATGGCTACACCTTC. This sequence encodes CASKGQGYGYTF.

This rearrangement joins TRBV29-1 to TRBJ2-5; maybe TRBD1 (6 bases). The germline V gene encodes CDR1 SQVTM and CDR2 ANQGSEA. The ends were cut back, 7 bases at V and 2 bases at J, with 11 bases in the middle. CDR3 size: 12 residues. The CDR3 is CSGGQQQETQYF. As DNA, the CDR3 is TGCAGCGGTGGACAGCAACAAGAGACCCAGTACTTC.

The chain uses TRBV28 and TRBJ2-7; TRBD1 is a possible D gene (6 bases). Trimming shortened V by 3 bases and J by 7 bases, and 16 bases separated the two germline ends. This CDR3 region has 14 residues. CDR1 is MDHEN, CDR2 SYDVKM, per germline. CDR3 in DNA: TGTGCCAGCAGTTTTAACCAAAAGAGGGGGGAGCAGTACTTC. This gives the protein CASSFNQKRGEQYF.

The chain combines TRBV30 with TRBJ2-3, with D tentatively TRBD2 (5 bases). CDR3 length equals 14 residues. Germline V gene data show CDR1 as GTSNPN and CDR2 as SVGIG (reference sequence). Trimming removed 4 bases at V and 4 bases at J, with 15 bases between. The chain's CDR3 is CAWKRAEEADTQYF. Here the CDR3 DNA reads TGTGCCTGGAAGAGGGCGGAGGAAGCAGATACGCAGTATTTT.